This T cell receptor (beta chain) was documented in a study of cytomegalovirus exposure and HLA in healthy donors. The V gene end was trimmed by 2 bases and the J gene end by 6 bases; junction bases not matched to a gene: 12. There are 16 residues in the CDR3. Germline V gene data show CDR1 as KGHSH and CDR2 as LQKENI. With 60 Vbeta and 13 Jbeta primers, the PCR was carried out. Profiled with immunoSEQ multiplex PCR; TCRdb holds only in-frame clones, not every one. The repertoire holds about 130,000 clones, about four fifths seen once, with more than 3.5% in the top ten. Sequencing was carried out using PBMCs. This chain joins TRBV18 and TRBJ2-7, with 8 bases that match TRBD1. This clonotype was obtained from a woman between 40 and 55 years old in good health and CMV-seropositive. Written as DNA, the CDR3 is TGTGCCAGCTCACCATTCAGTCCCGGACAGGGAGCCGAGCAGTACTTC. Its protein product is CASSPFSPGQGAEQYF.